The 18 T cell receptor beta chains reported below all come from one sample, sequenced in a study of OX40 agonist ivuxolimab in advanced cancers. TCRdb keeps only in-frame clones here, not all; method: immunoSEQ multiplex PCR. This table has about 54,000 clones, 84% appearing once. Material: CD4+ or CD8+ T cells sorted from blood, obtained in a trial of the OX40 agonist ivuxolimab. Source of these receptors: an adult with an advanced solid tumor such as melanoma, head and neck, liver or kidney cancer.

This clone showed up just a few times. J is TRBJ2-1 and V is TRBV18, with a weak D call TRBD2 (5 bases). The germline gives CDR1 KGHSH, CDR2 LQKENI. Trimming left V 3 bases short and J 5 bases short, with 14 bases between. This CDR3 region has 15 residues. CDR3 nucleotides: TGTGCCAGCTCACCTGAGGGAGTGGGTAACAATGAGCAGTTCTTC. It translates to CASSPEGVGNNEQFF.

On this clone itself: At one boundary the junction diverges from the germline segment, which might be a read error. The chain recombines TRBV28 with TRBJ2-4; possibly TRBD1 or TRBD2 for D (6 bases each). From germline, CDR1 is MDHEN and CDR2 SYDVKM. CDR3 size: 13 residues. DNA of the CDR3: TGTGCCAGCAGTCTCCTGGGGGGCGGGACGGTGGGCTTC. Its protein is CASSLLGGGTVGF.

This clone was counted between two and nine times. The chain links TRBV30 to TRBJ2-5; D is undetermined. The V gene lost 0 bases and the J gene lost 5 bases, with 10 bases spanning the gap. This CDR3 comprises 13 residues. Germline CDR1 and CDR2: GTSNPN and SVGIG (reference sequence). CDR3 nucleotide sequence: TGTGCCTGGAGTGTTAGGTCGCAGGAGACCCAGTACTTC. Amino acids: CAWSVRSQETQYF.

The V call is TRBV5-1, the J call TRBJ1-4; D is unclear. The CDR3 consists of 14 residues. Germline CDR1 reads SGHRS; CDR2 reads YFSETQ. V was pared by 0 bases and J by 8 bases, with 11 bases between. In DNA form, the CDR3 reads TGCGCCAGCAGCTTGGAGGTCGCTCGGGAAAAACTGTTTTTT. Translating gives CASSLEVAREKLFF.

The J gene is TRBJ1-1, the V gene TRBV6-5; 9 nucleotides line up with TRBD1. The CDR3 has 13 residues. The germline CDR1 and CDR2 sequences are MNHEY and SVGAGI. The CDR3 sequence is CSAQGARSTEAFF. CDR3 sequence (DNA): TGTTCGGCACAGGGGGCGCGGAGCACTGAAGCTTTCTTT.

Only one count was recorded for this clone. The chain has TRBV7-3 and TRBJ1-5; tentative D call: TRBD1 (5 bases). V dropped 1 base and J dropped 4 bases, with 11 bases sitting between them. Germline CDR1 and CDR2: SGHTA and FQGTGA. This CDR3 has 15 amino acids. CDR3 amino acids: CASSLNGGGNQPQHF. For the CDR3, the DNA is TGTGCCAGCAGCTTAAATGGGGGTGGGAATCAGCCCCAGCATTTT.

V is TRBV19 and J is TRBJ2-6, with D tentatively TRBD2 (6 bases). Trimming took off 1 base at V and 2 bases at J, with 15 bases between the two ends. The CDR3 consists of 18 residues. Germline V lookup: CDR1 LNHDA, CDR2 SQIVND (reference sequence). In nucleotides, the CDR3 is TGTGCCAGTAGTATAGTTCATCGGGAGAGGGCTGGGGCCAACGTCCTGACTTTC. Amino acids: CASSIVHRERAGANVLTF.

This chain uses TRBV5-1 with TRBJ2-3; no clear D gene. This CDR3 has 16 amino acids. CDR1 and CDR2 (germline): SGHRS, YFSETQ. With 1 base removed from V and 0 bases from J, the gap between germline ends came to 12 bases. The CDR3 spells CASSLTGPSSTDTQYF. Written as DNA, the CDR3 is TGCGCCAGCAGCTTGACCGGACCGTCTAGCACAGATACGCAGTATTTT.

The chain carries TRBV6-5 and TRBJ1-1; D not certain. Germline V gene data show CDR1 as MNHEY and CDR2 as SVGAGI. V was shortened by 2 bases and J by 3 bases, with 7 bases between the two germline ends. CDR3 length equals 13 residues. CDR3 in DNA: TGTGCCAGCAGTTACGGTATGGACACTGAAGCTTTCTTT. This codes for CASSYGMDTEAFF.

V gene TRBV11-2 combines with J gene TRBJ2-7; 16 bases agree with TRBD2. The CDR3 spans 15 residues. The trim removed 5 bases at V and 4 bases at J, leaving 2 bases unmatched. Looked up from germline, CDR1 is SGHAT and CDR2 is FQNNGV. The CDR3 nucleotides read TGTGCCAGCAGCGCGGGACTAGCGGGAGGGTACGAGCAGTACTTC. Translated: CASSAGLAGGYEQYF.

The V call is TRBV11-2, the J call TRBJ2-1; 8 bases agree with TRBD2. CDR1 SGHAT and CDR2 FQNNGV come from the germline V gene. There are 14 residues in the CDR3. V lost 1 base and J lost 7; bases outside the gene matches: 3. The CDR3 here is CASSLVGGRNEQFF. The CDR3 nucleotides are TGTGCCAGCAGCTTAGTGGGCGGGAGGAATGAGCAGTTCTTC.

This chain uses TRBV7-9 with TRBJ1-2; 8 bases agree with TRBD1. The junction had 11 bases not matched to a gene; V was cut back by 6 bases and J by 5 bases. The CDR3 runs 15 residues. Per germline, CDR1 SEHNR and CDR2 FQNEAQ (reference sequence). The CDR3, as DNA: TGTGCCAGCAGAACCGGGACAGGACAGCGGTATGGCTACACCTTC. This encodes CASRTGTGQRYGYTF.

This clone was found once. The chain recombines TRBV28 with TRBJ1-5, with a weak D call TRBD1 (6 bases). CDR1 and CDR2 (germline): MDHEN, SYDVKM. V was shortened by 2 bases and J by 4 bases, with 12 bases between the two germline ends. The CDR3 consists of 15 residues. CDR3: CASSLVGAPNQPQHF. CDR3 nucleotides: TGTGCCAGCAGTTTAGTGGGGGCTCCAAATCAGCCCCAGCATTTT. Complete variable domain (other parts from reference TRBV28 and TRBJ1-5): DVKVTQSSRYLVKRTGEKVFLECVQDMDHENMFWYRQDPGLGLRLIYFSYDVKMKEKGDIPEGYSVSREKKERFSLILESASTNQTSMYLCASSLVGAPNQPQHFGDGTRLSIL.

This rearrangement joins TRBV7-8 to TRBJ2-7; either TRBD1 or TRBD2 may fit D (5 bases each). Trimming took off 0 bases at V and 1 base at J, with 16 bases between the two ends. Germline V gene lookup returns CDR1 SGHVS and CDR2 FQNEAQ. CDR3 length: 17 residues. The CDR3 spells CASSLAGTGRDSYEQYF. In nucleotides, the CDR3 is TGTGCCAGCAGCTTAGCGGGGACGGGAAGGGATTCCTACGAGCAGTACTTC.

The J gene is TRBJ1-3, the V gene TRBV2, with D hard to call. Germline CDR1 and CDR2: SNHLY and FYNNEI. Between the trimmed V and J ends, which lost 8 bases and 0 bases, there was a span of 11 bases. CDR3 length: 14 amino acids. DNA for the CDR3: TGTGCCAGCGGACGTCTTTCCTCTGGAAACACCATATATTTT. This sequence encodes CASGRLSSGNTIYF.

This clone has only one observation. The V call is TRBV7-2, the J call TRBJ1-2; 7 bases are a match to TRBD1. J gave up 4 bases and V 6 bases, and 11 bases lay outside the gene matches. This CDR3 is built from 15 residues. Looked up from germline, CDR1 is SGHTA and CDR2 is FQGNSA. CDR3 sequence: CASREDRVLGYGYTF. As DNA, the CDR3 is TGTGCCAGCAGGGAAGACAGGGTTCTTGGCTATGGCTACACCTTC.

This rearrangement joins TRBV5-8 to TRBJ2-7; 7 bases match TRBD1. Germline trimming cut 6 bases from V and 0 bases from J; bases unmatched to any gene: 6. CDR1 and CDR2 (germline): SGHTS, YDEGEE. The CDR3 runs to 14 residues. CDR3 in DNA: TGTGCCAGCACCATGACAGGGAGCTCCTACGAGCAGTACTTC. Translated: CASTMTGSSYEQYF.

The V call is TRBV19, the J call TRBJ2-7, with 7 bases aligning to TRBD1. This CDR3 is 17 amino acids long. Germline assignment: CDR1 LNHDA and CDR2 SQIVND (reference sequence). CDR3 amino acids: CKKTSPQGQSSFYEQYF. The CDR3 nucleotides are TGTAAAAAAACATCCCCCCAGGGACAGAGCTCGTTCTACGAGCAGTACTTC.